The subject of this entry is one T cell receptor (beta chain). The data are from a study of control samples from healthy donors and cancer patients. This CDR3 spans 17 amino acids. Germline CDR1 SGHVS, CDR2 FQNEAQ. The V and J ends lost 7 bases and 2 bases, in that order; junction bases with no gene match: 13. Sequencing used immunoSEQ multiplex PCR; TCRdb keeps in-frame clones, though not all of them. The sample has 100,000 to 120,000 clones, approximately 90% seen once. This TCR was recovered from a woman aged 55-70 years with lung cancer. Sequencing was done on a sample of PBMCs. The chain couples TRBV7-8 to TRBJ2-1; 8 bases map to TRBD2. The CDR3 region is CASISVGGASPYNEQFF. The CDR3 DNA follows: TGTGCCAGCATCTCAGTCGGGGGGGCCTCTCCCTACAATGAGCAGTTCTTC.